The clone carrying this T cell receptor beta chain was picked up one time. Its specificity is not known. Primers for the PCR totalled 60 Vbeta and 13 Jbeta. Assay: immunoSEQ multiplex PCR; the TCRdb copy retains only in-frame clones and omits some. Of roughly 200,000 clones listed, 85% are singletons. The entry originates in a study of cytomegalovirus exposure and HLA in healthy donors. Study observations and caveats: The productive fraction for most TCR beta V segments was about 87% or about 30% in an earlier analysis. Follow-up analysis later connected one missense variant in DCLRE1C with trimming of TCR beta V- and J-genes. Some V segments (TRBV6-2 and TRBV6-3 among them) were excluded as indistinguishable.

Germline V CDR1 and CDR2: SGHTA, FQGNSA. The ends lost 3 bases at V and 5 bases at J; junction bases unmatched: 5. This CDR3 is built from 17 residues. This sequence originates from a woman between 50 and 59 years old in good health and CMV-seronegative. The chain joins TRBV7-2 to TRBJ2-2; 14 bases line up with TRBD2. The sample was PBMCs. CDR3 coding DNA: TGTGCCAGCAGCTTCCCTGGACTAGCGGGAGGTACCGGGGAGCTGTTTTTT. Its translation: CASSFPGLAGGTGELFF.